The sequence of this TCR delta chain was determined in a study of γδ T cells in repeated Plasmodium falciparum infection. Study-level background: The natural-infection arm compared Malian children under seasonal malaria with matched Australian children. Each infection was followed by sampling at 21 days, plus baseline and some pre-infection draws. General observations from the study: One small rural Malian village, predominantly a single ethnic group, supplied the cohort. Waves of new clonotype selection appeared after repeated controlled infections in Vdelta2-negative, largely Vdelta1+, gammadelta T cells.

The CDR3 has 21 residues. In germline, CDR1 is TSWWSYY, CDR2 QGS. The V end lost 0 bases, the J end lost 9 bases, and 35 bases lay between the germline ends. TCRdb called clones anew from the multiplex PCR reads with CATT. The table has 90,000 or so delta-chain clones, more than 0.85% seen once. Worth noting for this clone: Its antigen remains unknown. The likely explanation is a read error, given a far larger clone one base away. Other DNA sequences in the sample encode the same CDR3.

Vgamma9/Vdelta2+ and Vdelta2-negative gammadelta T cells were flow-sorted from PBMC for bulk sequencing. The J gene is TRDJ1, the V gene TRDV1; D may match TRDD2 or TRDD3 (6 bases each). The clonotype was recovered from a pool of human donors (malaria-infected and uninfected, not separated). The sequenced sample was gamma-delta T cells from blood. The CDR3 sequence is CALGELAPRPSVWGSLFQLIF. Written as DNA, the CDR3 is TGTGCTCTTGGGGAACTAGCCCCTCGGCCTTCCGTCTGGGGATCCCTGTTCCAACTCATCTTT.